One sample yielded the 18 T cell receptor beta chains listed below, sequenced in a study of blood T cell repertoires in COVID-19. Repertoires were generated with immunoSEQ multiplex PCR, while TCRdb's copy carries only in-frame clones and drops some. The repertoire consists of some 300,000 clones, with 70% to 90% occurring once and the leading ten covering 6% to 8%. The sequencing sample was made of peripheral blood. These receptor sequences come from a woman aged 45-65 years with COVID-19, enrolled during active disease.

CDR3 residues: CATRWTGGFYNEQFF. The DNA of the CDR3 is TGTGCCACCAGGTGGACAGGGGGATTCTACAATGAGCAGTTCTTC. The J gene is TRBJ2-1, the V gene TRBV15, with 10 bases identical to TRBD1. From germline, CDR1 is LNHNV and CDR2 YYDKDF (reference sequence). V shed 6 bases and J 3 bases; nucleotides not matched to a gene: 5. The CDR3 is 15 residues long.

This chain joins TRBV5-4 and TRBJ1-2, with D unresolved. The CDR3 runs 12 residues. V gave up 8 bases and J gave up 3 bases, with 11 bases separating them. Germline lookup yields CDR1 SGHNT and CDR2 YYREEE (reference sequence). The DNA of the CDR3 is TGTGCCAGTCGGCGAGGTGACTATGGCTACACCTTC. Encoded protein: CASRRGDYGYTF.

V and J are TRBV10-3 and TRBJ2-7; D call uncertain. From germline, CDR1 is ENHRY and CDR2 SYGVKD. The CDR3 consists of 14 residues. Trimming took off 8 bases at V and 0 bases at J, with 14 bases between the two ends. Here the CDR3 DNA reads TGTGCCATCTCCCGGGTCCTGGGCTCCTACGAGCAGTACTTC. Translating it yields CAISRVLGSYEQYF.

V and J are TRBV19 and TRBJ1-6; D not certain. Germline V CDR1 and CDR2: LNHDA, SQIVND (reference sequence). The CDR3 runs 17 residues. With 5 bases removed from V and 8 bases from J, the gap between germline ends came to 22 bases. In DNA form, the CDR3 reads TGTGCCAGTAGTCCCCGACGCGGATTAGCGGTGGATTCACCCCTCCACTTT. This gives the protein CASSPRRGLAVDSPLHF.

The CDR3 loop reads CASSVAGLIDNQPQHF. The CDR3 coding sequence is TGTGCCAGCAGTGTCGCGGGACTCATTGACAATCAGCCCCAGCATTTT. The chain employs TRBV6-1 and TRBJ1-5; TRBD1 might be the D (5 bases). The CDR3 has 16 residues. V shed 4 bases and J shed 3 bases, with 16 bases lying between them. Germline values: CDR1 MNHNS, CDR2 SASEGT.

V gene TRBV5-6 combines with J gene TRBJ2-1, with 13 bases aligning to TRBD2. The V segment lost 2 bases and the J segment 4 bases; nucleotides outside the gene matches: 3. The germline CDR1 and CDR2 sequences are SGHDT and YYEEEE. The CDR3 is 16 amino acids. DNA for the CDR3: TGTGCCAGCAGCTTACGGACTAGCGGGAGATACAATGAGCAGTTCTTC. Translating gives CASSLRTSGRYNEQFF.

The rearrangement joins TRBV29-1 to TRBJ1-2; D gene ambiguous. V lost 7 bases and J lost 6, with 9 bases in between. Per germline, CDR1 SQVTM and CDR2 ANQGSEA. The CDR3 has 10 amino acids. Written as DNA, the CDR3 is TGCAGCGCCAGTCTCAATGGCTACACCTTC. Amino acids: CSASLNGYTF.

The chain employs TRBV27 and TRBJ2-5; D gene uncertain. CDR3 length: 15 residues. Per germline, CDR1 MNHEY and CDR2 SMNVEV (reference sequence). The germline V and J ends were trimmed by 5 bases and 4 bases, with 17 bases remaining between them. CDR3 sequence reads: CASSLTIDDLETQYF. For the CDR3, the DNA is TGTGCCAGCAGTCTAACCATAGACGACTTAGAGACCCAGTACTTC.

The chain combines TRBV19 with TRBJ2-3; 8 positions match TRBD1. This CDR3 has 15 amino acids. J lost 3 bases, V lost 3 bases, and 5 bases had no gene match. The germline V gene has CDR1 LNHDA and CDR2 SQIVND (reference sequence). CDR3 sequence (DNA): TGTGCCAGTAGTATGGACAGGGTGGGGACAGATACGCAGTATTTT. Translation: CASSMDRVGTDTQYF.

The chain links TRBV23-1 to TRBJ1-4; D is ambiguous. TRBV23-1 is known as an ORF, though its function is uncertain. The V gene lost 2 bases and the J gene lost 7 bases, with 14 bases spanning the gap. The CDR3 extends over 15 amino acids. CDR3 bases: TGCGCCAGCAGTCAAGAGAGCCGGAGATTTGAAAAACTGTTTTTT. As protein: CASSQESRRFEKLFF.

V gene TRBV7-9 combines with J gene TRBJ2-2, with TRBD1 matching 9 bases. The CDR3 is 15 amino acids. Germline V CDR1 and CDR2: SEHNR, FQNEAQ (reference sequence). Trimming took 7 bases from V and 1 from J; bases not matched to a gene: 4. The CDR3 DNA sequence: TGTGCCAGCACTAGGGACAGGGAGAACACCGGGGAGCTGTTTTTT. The encoded protein is CASTRDRENTGELFF. Based on the CDR3 plus reference TRBV7-9 and TRBJ2-2, the full variable domain is DTGVSQNPRHKITKRGQNVTFRCDPISEHNRLYWYRQTLGQGPEFLTYFQNEAQLEKSRLLSDRFSAERPKGSFSTLEIQRTEQGDSAMYLCASTRDRENTGELFFGEGSRLTVL.

As DNA, the CDR3 is TGTGCCAGCAGCCGGTGGCCGAACACTGAAGCTTTCTTT. Encoded protein: CASSRWPNTEAFF. The chain couples TRBV14 to TRBJ1-1; D gene unclear. The CDR3 is made up of 13 amino acids. Germline V gives CDR1 SGHDN, CDR2 FVKESK. Trimming removed 4 bases at V and 1 base at J, with 7 bases between. Drawing the rest from reference TRBV14 and TRBJ1-1, the complete variable domain is EAGVTQFPSHSVIEKGQTVTLRCDPISGHDNLYWYRRVMGKEIKFLLHFVKESKQDESGMPNNRFLAERTGGTYSTLKVQPAELEDSGVYFCASSRWPNTEAFFGQGTRLTVV.

DNA of the CDR3: TGCAGCGTCGCAAGAAGACTAGCGGAAGTCTACGAGCAGTACTTC. Its translation: CSVARRLAEVYEQYF. The V and J genes are TRBV29-1 and TRBJ2-7, with TRBD2 identical over 9 bases. The V segment lost 6 bases and the J segment 3 bases; nucleotides outside the gene matches: 12. Germline V gene data show CDR1 as SQVTM and CDR2 as ANQGSEA. There are 15 residues in the CDR3.

This clone was recorded once. V is TRBV5-5 and J is TRBJ2-7; TRBD1 matches at 8 bases. CDR1 is SGHKS and CDR2 is YYEKEE in the germline V gene (reference sequence). Losses at the gene ends were 4 bases for V and 4 bases for J; bases not matched to a gene: 10. The CDR3 has 15 amino acids. CDR3 residues: CASSQTGTGPYEQYF. The CDR3 region has the DNA TGTGCCAGCAGCCAGACTGGGACAGGACCTTACGAGCAGTACTTC.

This sequence joins TRBV30 and TRBJ1-2; the D gene is possibly TRBD1 (5 bases). This CDR3 has 16 residues. Trimming removed 0 bases at V and 3 bases at J, with 17 bases between. From germline, CDR1 is GTSNPN and CDR2 SVGIG (reference sequence). The DNA of the CDR3 is TGTGCCTGGAGTGTACGGCCGGGAGAGGGGCACTATGGCTACACCTTC. Translated: CAWSVRPGEGHYGYTF.

The gene calls are TRBV5-4 and TRBJ2-1, with 7 bases matching TRBD2. The germline CDR1 and CDR2 sequences are SGHNT and YYREEE (reference sequence). Trimming removed 5 bases from V and 6 bases from J; junction bases left unmatched: 14. The CDR3 is made up of 16 amino acids. CDR3 bases: TGTGCCAGCAGATCCCTTTTGGCGGGAGTGGGCAATGAGCAGTTCTTC. Translating gives CASRSLLAGVGNEQFF.

Here the CDR3 DNA reads TGTGCCAGCAGCTTAGAAAACAGGGGGTTGGCTGAAGCTTTCTTT. This sequence encodes CASSLENRGLAEAFF. V is TRBV11-2 and J is TRBJ1-1; 8 bases line up with TRBD1. J gave up 6 bases and V 0 bases, and 6 bases lay outside the gene matches. Germline V gene data show CDR1 as SGHAT and CDR2 as FQNNGV. The CDR3 length is 15 residues.

V usage is TRBV6-5 and J usage is TRBJ2-3, with D uncertain. This CDR3 comprises 14 residues. Germline values: CDR1 MNHEY, CDR2 SVGAGI. Between the trimmed V and J ends, which lost 7 bases and 3 bases, there was a span of 14 bases. The CDR3 here is CASKSSVFTDTQYF. The DNA for the CDR3 is TGTGCCAGCAAGTCTTCGGTGTTTACAGATACGCAGTATTTT.